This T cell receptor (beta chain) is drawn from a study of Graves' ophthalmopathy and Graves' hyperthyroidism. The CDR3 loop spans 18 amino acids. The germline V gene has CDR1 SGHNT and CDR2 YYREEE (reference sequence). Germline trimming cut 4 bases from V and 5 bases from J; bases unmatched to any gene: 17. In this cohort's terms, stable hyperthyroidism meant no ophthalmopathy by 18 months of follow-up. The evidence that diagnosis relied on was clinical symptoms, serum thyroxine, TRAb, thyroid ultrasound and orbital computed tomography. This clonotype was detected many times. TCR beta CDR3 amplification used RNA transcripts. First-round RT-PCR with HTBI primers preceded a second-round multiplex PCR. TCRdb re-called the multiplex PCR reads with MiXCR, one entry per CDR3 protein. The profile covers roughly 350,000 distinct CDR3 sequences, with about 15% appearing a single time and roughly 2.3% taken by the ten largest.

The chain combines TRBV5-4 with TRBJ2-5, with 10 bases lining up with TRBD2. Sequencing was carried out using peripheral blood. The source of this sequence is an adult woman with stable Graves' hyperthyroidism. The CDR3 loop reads CASSTTSGDVVIIETQYF. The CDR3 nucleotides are TGTGCCAGCAGCACCACTAGCGGGGACGTGGTAATCATCGAGACCCAGTACTTC.